A selection of T cell receptor beta chains follows, all from one sample in a study of control samples from healthy donors and cancer patients. TCRdb keeps only in-frame clones here, not all; method: immunoSEQ multiplex PCR. Among around 190,000 clones listed, 90% were seen once. The material sequenced was blood. These receptors came from a woman between 50 and 59 years old in good health. The CDR3 runs from the conserved cysteine through the conserved F or W. The order of the fields is clone size, V gene, J gene, D gene, CDR3 protein, CDR3 DNA. D genes are given only for firm matches. Size is omitted from some rows. Given values are once, few, many or a class for expanded clones.

NA	TRBV4-3	TRBJ2-7	NA	CASSPGDRRYEQYF	TGCGCCAGCAGCCCAGGGGACCGCCGCTACGAGCAGTACTTC
NA	TRBV7-3	TRBJ2-1	NA	CASSRWGSSRVNYNEQFF	TGTGCCAGCAGCCGATGGGGCTCCTCGAGAGTAAACTACAATGAGCAGTTCTTC
NA	TRBV5-6	TRBJ2-7	TRBD1	CASSLSPGGTEQYF	TGTGCCAGCAGCTTAAGCCCAGGGGGTACCGAGCAGTACTTC
NA	TRBV7-9	TRBJ2-1	NA	CASSLGYGGEQFF	TGTGCCAGCAGCTTAGGTTACGGGGGTGAGCAGTTCTTC
many	TRBV2	TRBJ1-5	NA	CASRWGAGQPQHF	TGTGCCAGCAGATGGGGGGCGGGGCAGCCCCAGCATTTT
NA	TRBV2	TRBJ2-7	TRBD1	CAIGTEGYEQYF	TGTGCCATTGGGACAGAGGGCTACGAGCAGTACTTC
NA	TRBV14	TRBJ1-2	NA	CASSFVEYGYTF	TGTGCCAGCAGCTTCGTGGAGTATGGCTACACCTTC
NA	TRBV19	TRBJ2-1	NA	CASSIDPREHPVNEQFF	TGTGCCAGTAGTATAGATCCCCGGGAGCATCCCGTCAATGAGCAGTTCTTC
NA	TRBV25-1	TRBJ1-6	NA	CASSERRSSPLHF	TGTGCCAGCAGTGAGCGTCGCAGTTCACCCCTCCACTTT
NA	TRBV19	TRBJ2-5	TRBD2	CASSMGPAGGQETQYF	TGTGCCAGTAGTATGGGGCCAGCGGGGGGCCAAGAGACCCAGTACTTC
NA	TRBV19	TRBJ2-1	NA	CATQGGGGSLWNEQFF	TGTGCCACCCAGGGAGGCGGGGGCTCACTATGGAATGAGCAGTTCTTC
once	TRBV7-6	TRBJ2-7	NA	CASSIQDGGTYEQYF	TGTGCCAGCAGCATCCAGGACGGAGGTACCTACGAGCAGTACTTC
NA	TRBV29-1	TRBJ2-3	NA	CSVQDSHSTDTQYF	TGCAGCGTTCAAGACAGTCATAGCACAGATACGCAGTATTTT
NA	TRBV15	TRBJ1-6	NA	CATSSRHGQNNSPLHF	TGTGCCACCAGCAGCCGCCATGGACAGAATAATTCACCCCTCCACTTT
NA	TRBV5-1	TRBJ1-5	NA	CASSWEGGHLGPQHF	TGCGCCAGCAGCTGGGAGGGTGGCCACCTGGGGCCCCAGCATTTT
NA	TRBV27	TRBJ2-7	NA	CASRGSGYEQYF	TGTGCCAGCAGGGGTTCCGGCTACGAGCAGTACTTC
NA	TRBV6-6	TRBJ2-7	TRBD2	CASSPRLRLAGAYEQYF	TGTGCCAGCAGTCCCCGACTTAGACTAGCGGGAGCCTACGAGCAGTACTTC
NA	TRBV9	TRBJ1-1	TRBD1	CASSAQGAGTEAFF	TGTGCCAGCAGCGCCCAGGGGGCGGGCACTGAAGCTTTCTTT
NA	TRBV5-4	TRBJ2-1	NA	CASSRDAGTSYNEQFF	TGTGCCAGCAGTCGGGACGCCGGGACATCCTACAATGAGCAGTTCTTC
NA	TRBV30	TRBJ1-2	TRBD1	CATDTGVSYGYTF	TGTGCCACCGACACAGGGGTTTCCTATGGCTACACCTTC
NA	TRBV6-4	TRBJ1-2	NA	CASSPTGNYGYTF	TGTGCCAGCAGTCCAACAGGGAACTATGGCTACACCTTC
NA	TRBV11-3	TRBJ2-3	TRBD1	CASSLRDRDVIQYF	TGTGCCAGCAGCTTAAGGGACAGGGACGTTATTCAGTATTTT
NA	TRBV18	TRBJ1-2	NA	CASSPPAGFDYGYTF	TGTGCCAGCTCACCACCAGCGGGATTCGACTATGGCTACACCTTC
NA	TRBV11-2	TRBJ2-7	NA	CASRDRSYEQYF	TGTGCCAGCAGGGACAGAAGCTACGAGCAGTACTTC
NA	TRBV5-4	TRBJ2-5	TRBD1	CASSLGTDQETQYF	TGTGCCAGCAGCTTAGGGACAGACCAAGAGACCCAGTACTTC
NA	TRBV4-3	TRBJ2-3	TRBD1	CASSPQGAVDTQYF	TGCGCCAGCAGTCCACAGGGGGCGGTTGATACGCAGTATTTT
few	TRBV30	TRBJ2-2	NA	CAWSIGFTGELFF	TGTGCCTGGAGTATTGGGTTCACCGGGGAGCTGTTTTTT
NA	TRBV5-1	TRBJ2-3	NA	CASSLGAGNTDTQYF	TGCGCCAGCAGCTTGGGTGCGGGAAACACAGATACGCAGTATTTT
NA	TRBV11-1	TRBJ2-7	NA	CASSLGRSYEQYF	TGTGCCAGCAGCTTAGGGCGGAGCTACGAGCAGTACTTC
NA	TRBV19	TRBJ1-2	TRBD1	CASSLGTGGVGYTF	TGTGCCAGTAGCCTAGGGACAGGGGGCGTTGGCTACACCTTC
NA	TRBV4-1	TRBJ2-1	NA	CASSQLSGSGGGNYEQFF	TGCGCCAGCAGCCAACTTTCCGGGTCGGGGGGCGGAAATTATGAGCAGTTCTTC
NA	TRBV2	TRBJ1-5	NA	CASSWILNSNQPQHF	TGTGCCAGCAGTTGGATCCTGAATAGCAATCAGCCCCAGCATTTT
NA	TRBV6-6	TRBJ1-5	TRBD1	CASSTPDRGNQPQHF	TGTGCCAGCAGCACCCCGGACAGGGGTAATCAGCCCCAGCATTTT
NA	TRBV15	TRBJ2-1	NA	CATSRATSLGEQFF	TGTGCCACCAGCAGAGCGACCAGTCTAGGTGAGCAGTTCTTC
NA	TRBV30	TRBJ1-1	NA	CAWSVLMTSEAFF	TGTGCCTGGAGTGTGTTGATGACCTCGGAAGCTTTCTTT
NA	TRBV11-1	TRBJ2-1	TRBD1	CASSTGASNEQFF	TGTGCCAGCAGCACAGGGGCTTCCAATGAGCAGTTCTTC
once	TRBV5-8	TRBJ2-2	NA	CASSLPTGYTGELFF	TGTGCCAGCAGCCTTCCCACAGGGTACACCGGGGAGCTGTTTTTT
NA	TRBV19	TRBJ1-2	NA	CASSFGYGYTF	TGTGCCAGTAGTTTCGGCTATGGCTACACCTTC
NA	TRBV28	TRBJ1-5	NA	CASNNGGFGNQPQHF	TGTGCCAGCAATAATGGGGGATTTGGCAATCAGCCCCAGCATTTT
NA	TRBV24-1	TRBJ1-2	NA	CATSASGFRSPGYTF	TGTGCCACCAGTGCCTCGGGGTTCCGGTCCCCAGGCTACACCTTC
NA	TRBV6-6	TRBJ1-2	TRBD1	CASTGTAANYGYTF	TGTGCCAGCACCGGGACAGCAGCTAACTATGGCTACACCTTC
once	TRBV6-5	TRBJ1-6	NA	CASSYRGGYNSPLHF	TGTGCCAGCAGTTATAGGGGGGGTTATAATTCACCCCTCCACTTT
NA	TRBV28	TRBJ1-4	NA	CASSRDRTSWEKLFF	TGTGCCAGCAGCCGAGACAGAACGAGTTGGGAAAAACTGTTTTTT
NA	TRBV7-2	TRBJ2-3	NA	CASSPPGRGQPWGDPTQYF	TGTGCCAGCAGCCCCCCCGGGCGTGGACAGCCATGGGGGGACCCGACGCAGTATTTT
NA	TRBV12-3/TRBV12-4	TRBJ1-5	NA	CASSLGGIQPQHF	TGTGCCAGCAGTTTGGGGGGTATCCAGCCCCAGCATTTT
NA	TRBV3-1/TRBV3-2	TRBJ1-3	NA	CASSQGIGNTIYF	TGTGCCAGCAGCCAAGGTATAGGAAACACCATATATTTT
NA	TRBV7-2	TRBJ2-7	TRBD2	CASSLDRTSGPRNF	TGTGCCAGCAGCTTGGATAGGACTAGCGGGCCTCGGAACTTC
NA	TRBV5-1	TRBJ1-2	NA	CASRLTGTNYGYTF	TGCGCCAGCAGACTGACAGGCACTAACTATGGCTACACCTTC
NA	TRBV11-2	TRBJ1-6	TRBD1	CASSLDSGGNSPLHF	TGTGCCAGCAGCTTAGATTCAGGGGGTAATTCACCCCTCCACTTT
few	TRBV11-2	TRBJ2-2	TRBD1	CASSYLFGTGNTGELFF	TGTGCCAGCAGCTACCTCTTCGGGACAGGGAACACCGGGGAGCTGTTTTTT
many	TRBV7-2	TRBJ1-2	TRBD1	CASSPGTAHYGYTF	TGTGCCAGCAGCCCTGGGACAGCTCACTATGGCTACACCTTC
NA	TRBV19	TRBJ2-1	TRBD2	CAVRRGGYNEQFF	TGTGCCGTACGGCGGGGGGGCTACAATGAGCAGTTCTTC
NA	TRBV18	TRBJ1-6	NA	CASSEGQGYSPLHF	TGTGCCAGCTCCGAGGGCCAGGGATACTCACCCCTCCACTTT
NA	TRBV5-1	TRBJ1-3	NA	CASRAINQNTIYF	TGCGCCAGCAGGGCCATTAATCAGAACACCATATATTTT